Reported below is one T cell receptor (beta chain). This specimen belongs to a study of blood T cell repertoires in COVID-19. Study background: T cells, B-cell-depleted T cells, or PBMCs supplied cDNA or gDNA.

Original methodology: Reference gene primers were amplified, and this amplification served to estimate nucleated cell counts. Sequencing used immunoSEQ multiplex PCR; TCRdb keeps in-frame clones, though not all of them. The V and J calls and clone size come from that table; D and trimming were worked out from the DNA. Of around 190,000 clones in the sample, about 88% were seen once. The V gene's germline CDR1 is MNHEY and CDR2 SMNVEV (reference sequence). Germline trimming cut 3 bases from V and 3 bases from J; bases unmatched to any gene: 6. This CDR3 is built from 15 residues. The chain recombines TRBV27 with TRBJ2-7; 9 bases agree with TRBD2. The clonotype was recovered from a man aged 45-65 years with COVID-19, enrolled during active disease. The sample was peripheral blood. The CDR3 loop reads CASSFLAGSYYEQYF. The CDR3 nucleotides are TGTGCCAGCAGTTTCCTAGCGGGGAGCTACTACGAGCAGTACTTC.